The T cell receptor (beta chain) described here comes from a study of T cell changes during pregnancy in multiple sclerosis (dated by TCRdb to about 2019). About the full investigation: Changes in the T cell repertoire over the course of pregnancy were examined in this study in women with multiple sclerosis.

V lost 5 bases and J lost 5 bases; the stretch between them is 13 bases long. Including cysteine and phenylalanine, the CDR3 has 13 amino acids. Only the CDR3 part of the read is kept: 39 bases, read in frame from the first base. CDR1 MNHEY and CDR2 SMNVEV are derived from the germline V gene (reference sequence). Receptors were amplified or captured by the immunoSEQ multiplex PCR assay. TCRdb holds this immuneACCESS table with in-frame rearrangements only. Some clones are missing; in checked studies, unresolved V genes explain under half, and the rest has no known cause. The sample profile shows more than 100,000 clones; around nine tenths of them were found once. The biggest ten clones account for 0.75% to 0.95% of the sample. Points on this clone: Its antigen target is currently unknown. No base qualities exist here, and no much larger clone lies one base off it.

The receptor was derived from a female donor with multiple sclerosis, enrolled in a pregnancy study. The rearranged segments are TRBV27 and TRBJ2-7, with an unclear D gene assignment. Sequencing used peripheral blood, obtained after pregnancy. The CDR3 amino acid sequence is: CASSLPGVDEQYF. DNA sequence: TGTGCCAGCAGTCTGCCGGGTGTCGACGAGCAGTACTTC.